Listed below are T cell receptor beta chains from one sample, sequenced in a study of blood T cell repertoires in COVID-19. Data came from immunoSEQ multiplex PCR; TCRdb stores just in-frame clones and leaves some out. The sample carries roughly 250,000 clones, roughly 87% recorded once. Sequenced material: PBMCs or T cells enriched from blood (not recorded which). The source of these receptors is a woman between 25 and 40 years old with acute COVID-19. Each CDR3 is given with its conserved first and last residue. The D gene is left open where the match is weak. A clone size is listed for some rows: how often the clone was seen (once, few, many), or a class if it is expanded.

cdr3_aa: CASSLSSGTDTQYF
cdr3_nt: TGCGCCAGCAGCTTATCCAGCGGCACAGATACGCAGTATTTT
j_call: TRBJ2-3
v_call: TRBV5-1
clone_size: .
d_call: .

cdr3_aa: CAWAKNTEAFF
cdr3_nt: TGTGCCTGGGCAAAGAACACTGAAGCTTTCTTT
j_call: TRBJ1-1
v_call: TRBV30
clone_size: few
d_call: .

cdr3_aa: CASSGATSGNNEQFF
cdr3_nt: TGTGCCAGCAGCGGCGCGACTAGCGGGAACAATGAGCAGTTCTTC
j_call: TRBJ2-1
v_call: TRBV7-2
clone_size: .
d_call: TRBD2

cdr3_aa: CASSLKQGNQPQHF
cdr3_nt: TGTGCCAGCAGCTTAAAGCAGGGCAATCAGCCCCAGCATTTT
j_call: TRBJ1-5
v_call: TRBV7-2
clone_size: .
d_call: .

cdr3_aa: CASSGQGGAFSNQPQHF
cdr3_nt: TGTGCCAGCAGTGGCCAAGGGGGGGCGTTTAGCAATCAGCCCCAGCATTTT
j_call: TRBJ1-5
v_call: TRBV25-1
clone_size: once
d_call: .

cdr3_aa: CASSTGTANTEAFF
cdr3_nt: TGTGCCAGTAGTACCGGGACAGCGAACACTGAAGCTTTCTTT
j_call: TRBJ1-1
v_call: TRBV19
clone_size: .
d_call: TRBD1

cdr3_aa: CASSLRTSGYNEQFF
cdr3_nt: TGTGCCAGCTCCCTACGGACTAGCGGCTACAATGAGCAGTTCTTC
j_call: TRBJ2-1
v_call: TRBV18
clone_size: .
d_call: TRBD2

cdr3_aa: CASGGQGGNQPQHF
cdr3_nt: TGTGCCAGTGGGGGACAGGGTGGGAATCAGCCCCAGCATTTT
j_call: TRBJ1-5
v_call: TRBV19
clone_size: .
d_call: TRBD1

cdr3_aa: CASSLTPGYGYTF
cdr3_nt: TGTGCCAGCAGTTTGACACCTGGCTATGGCTACACCTTC
j_call: TRBJ1-2
v_call: TRBV6-5
clone_size: .
d_call: .

cdr3_aa: CASSLLGNTEAFF
cdr3_nt: TGCGCCAGCAGCCTACTTGGGAACACTGAAGCTTTCTTT
j_call: TRBJ1-1
v_call: TRBV4-1
clone_size: .
d_call: .

cdr3_aa: CASSLGSGAGYNEQFF
cdr3_nt: TGTGCCAGCAGCTTAGGGAGCGGGGCGGGGTACAATGAGCAGTTCTTC
j_call: TRBJ2-1
v_call: TRBV7-2
clone_size: .
d_call: TRBD2

cdr3_aa: CASSLAPTGTEAFF
cdr3_nt: TGTGCCAGCAGTTTAGCCCCAACCGGGACTGAAGCTTTCTTT
j_call: TRBJ1-1
v_call: TRBV28
clone_size: once
d_call: .

cdr3_aa: CASRGGLAGYTDTQYF
cdr3_nt: TGCGCCAGCAGGGGGGGACTAGCGGGATACACAGATACGCAGTATTTT
j_call: TRBJ2-3
v_call: TRBV5-1
clone_size: .
d_call: TRBD2

cdr3_aa: CASSVREDSYNEQFF
cdr3_nt: TGTGCCAGCAGCGTCCGGGAGGACTCCTACAATGAGCAGTTCTTC
j_call: TRBJ2-1
v_call: TRBV9
clone_size: .
d_call: TRBD2

cdr3_aa: CASSDRGRQSNYGYTF
cdr3_nt: TGTGCCAGCAGCGACAGGGGTCGTCAGTCTAACTATGGCTACACCTTC
j_call: TRBJ1-2
v_call: TRBV21-1
clone_size: few
d_call: .

cdr3_aa: CASSLHREWAYEQYF
cdr3_nt: TGTGCCAGCAGTTTACACAGGGAGTGGGCCTACGAGCAGTACTTC
j_call: TRBJ2-7
v_call: TRBV28
clone_size: once
d_call: .

cdr3_aa: CASSLGDSYYGYTF
cdr3_nt: TGTGCCAGCAGCTTGGGGGACAGCTACTATGGCTACACCTTC
j_call: TRBJ1-2
v_call: TRBV5-6
clone_size: .
d_call: TRBD1

cdr3_aa: CASSLGLAGEETQYF
cdr3_nt: TGTGCTAGCAGCTTAGGGCTAGCGGGCGAAGAGACCCAGTACTTC
j_call: TRBJ2-5
v_call: TRBV7-7
clone_size: .
d_call: TRBD2

cdr3_aa: CASSEYGGSYEQYF
cdr3_nt: TGTGCCAGCAGTGAATATGGTGGTAGCTACGAGCAGTACTTC
j_call: TRBJ2-7
v_call: TRBV25-1
clone_size: .
d_call: .

cdr3_aa: CASSPISGRYSYNEQFF
cdr3_nt: TGTGCCAGCAGCCCGATTAGCGGGAGATACTCCTACAATGAGCAGTTCTTC
j_call: TRBJ2-1
v_call: TRBV7-3
clone_size: .
d_call: TRBD2

cdr3_aa: CASSLQESQYF
cdr3_nt: TGTGCCAGCAGCTTACAGGAGTCACAGTACTTC
j_call: TRBJ2-7
v_call: TRBV5-6
clone_size: .
d_call: .

cdr3_aa: CASSAGTQNTGELFF
cdr3_nt: TGTGCCAGCAGCGCCGGGACACAGAACACCGGGGAGCTGTTTTTT
j_call: TRBJ2-2
v_call: TRBV3-1/TRBV3-2
clone_size: .
d_call: .

cdr3_aa: CASNPGDRLKPQYF
cdr3_nt: TGTGCCAGCAACCCAGGGGACCGATTGAAGCCCCAGTACTTC
j_call: TRBJ2-5
v_call: TRBV28
clone_size: .
d_call: .

cdr3_aa: CASHPATSGSIWEQYF
cdr3_nt: TGTGCCAGCCACCCGGCGACTAGCGGGAGCATTTGGGAGCAGTACTTC
j_call: TRBJ2-7
v_call: TRBV7-3
clone_size: .
d_call: TRBD2

cdr3_aa: CASSIWPESYGYTF
cdr3_nt: TGTGCCAGCAGCATCTGGCCGGAGTCTTATGGCTACACCTTC
j_call: TRBJ1-2
v_call: TRBV7-9
clone_size: .
d_call: .

cdr3_aa: CASSLATGGFQVQAFF
cdr3_nt: TGTGCCAGCAGCTTAGCGACAGGGGGCTTTCAAGTTCAGGCTTTCTTT
j_call: TRBJ1-1
v_call: TRBV7-6
clone_size: .
d_call: TRBD1

cdr3_aa: CASSVSGTGDKEQYF
cdr3_nt: TGTGCCAGCAGCGTTAGCGGGACAGGGGATAAGGAGCAGTACTTC
j_call: TRBJ2-7
v_call: TRBV9
clone_size: many
d_call: TRBD1

cdr3_aa: CASSSPGSDTQYF
cdr3_nt: TGTGCCAGCAGCTCCCCCGGGTCGGATACGCAGTATTTT
j_call: TRBJ2-3
v_call: TRBV5-4
clone_size: .
d_call: .

cdr3_aa: CASSAQEVGELFF
cdr3_nt: TGTGCCAGCAGCGCACAGGAAGTCGGGGAGCTGTTTTTT
j_call: TRBJ2-2
v_call: TRBV9
clone_size: .
d_call: .

cdr3_aa: CASSFKTEKSTDTQYF
cdr3_nt: TGTGCCAGCAGCTTTAAGACTGAAAAAAGCACAGATACGCAGTATTTT
j_call: TRBJ2-3
v_call: TRBV9
clone_size: .
d_call: .

cdr3_aa: CASSYADRVLYEQYF
cdr3_nt: TGTGCCAGCAGTTACGCGGACAGGGTCCTCTACGAGCAGTACTTC
j_call: TRBJ2-7
v_call: TRBV6-2/TRBV6-3
clone_size: .
d_call: TRBD1

cdr3_aa: CASSRGETYEQYF
cdr3_nt: TGCGCCAGCAGTCGCGGGGAGACCTACGAGCAGTACTTC
j_call: TRBJ2-7
v_call: TRBV4-1
clone_size: .
d_call: .

cdr3_aa: CASSLALSTDTQYF
cdr3_nt: TGTGCCAGCAGCTTAGCACTGTCCACAGATACGCAGTATTTT
j_call: TRBJ2-3
v_call: TRBV13
clone_size: .
d_call: .

cdr3_aa: CASSFSQETQYF
cdr3_nt: TGTGCCAGCAGCTTCTCTCAAGAGACCCAGTACTTC
j_call: TRBJ2-5
v_call: TRBV5-4
clone_size: .
d_call: .

cdr3_aa: CATSGGQGNLVEQYF
cdr3_nt: TGTGCCACCAGCGGCGGACAGGGAAACTTGGTCGAGCAGTACTTC
j_call: TRBJ2-7
v_call: TRBV15
clone_size: .
d_call: TRBD1

cdr3_aa: CASSIGTVSNQPQHF
cdr3_nt: TGTGCCAGTAGTATTGGGACAGTTAGCAATCAGCCCCAGCATTTT
j_call: TRBJ1-5
v_call: TRBV19
clone_size: .
d_call: TRBD1

cdr3_aa: CASSPYGGPNYGYTF
cdr3_nt: TGTGCCAGCAGCCCATACGGAGGACCCAACTATGGCTACACCTTC
j_call: TRBJ1-2
v_call: TRBV3-1/TRBV3-2
clone_size: .
d_call: .

cdr3_aa: CASSEFWLADRGSYNEQFF
cdr3_nt: TGTGCCAGCAGTGAATTCTGGCTAGCGGACCGGGGCTCCTACAATGAGCAGTTCTTC
j_call: TRBJ2-1
v_call: TRBV6-1
clone_size: .
d_call: TRBD2

cdr3_aa: CASGQGLENTEAFF
cdr3_nt: TGCGCCAGCGGGCAGGGACTAGAGAACACTGAAGCTTTCTTT
j_call: TRBJ1-1
v_call: TRBV5-1
clone_size: .
d_call: .

cdr3_aa: CASSPRGGDGNQPQHF
cdr3_nt: TGTGCCAGCAGTCCGAGGGGGGGCGATGGCAATCAGCCCCAGCATTTT
j_call: TRBJ1-5
v_call: TRBV6-4
clone_size: .
d_call: .

cdr3_aa: CSASPPGTPLAEQYF
cdr3_nt: TGCAGTGCTAGTCCTCCCGGTACCCCCCTTGCCGAGCAGTACTTC
j_call: TRBJ2-7
v_call: TRBV20-1
clone_size: .
d_call: .

cdr3_aa: CASDRAARNSPLHF
cdr3_nt: TGTGCGTCTGACAGGGCTGCGAGGAATTCACCCCTCCACTTT
j_call: TRBJ1-6
v_call: TRBV30
clone_size: .
d_call: TRBD1

cdr3_aa: CASSDLHPLREQETQYF
cdr3_nt: TGTGCCAGCAGCGACCTCCATCCCCTCCGGGAGCAAGAGACCCAGTACTTC
j_call: TRBJ2-5
v_call: TRBV2
clone_size: .
d_call: .

cdr3_aa: CASRQTGQGEGKLFF
cdr3_nt: TGTGCCAGCAGACAGACGGGACAGGGAGAGGGAAAACTGTTTTTT
j_call: TRBJ1-4
v_call: TRBV11-2
clone_size: .
d_call: TRBD1

cdr3_aa: CASSVTGTGDEKLFF
cdr3_nt: TGTGCCAGCAGCGTCACCGGGACAGGGGATGAAAAACTGTTTTTT
j_call: TRBJ1-4
v_call: TRBV9
clone_size: few
d_call: TRBD1

cdr3_aa: CASSRTGVGMNTEAFF
cdr3_nt: TGTGCCAGCAGCCGGACAGGGGTGGGGATGAACACTGAAGCTTTCTTT
j_call: TRBJ1-1
v_call: TRBV7-8
clone_size: .
d_call: TRBD1

cdr3_aa: CASSLPGLPHNEQFF
cdr3_nt: TGTGCCAGCAGCCTTCCGGGACTTCCCCACAATGAGCAGTTCTTC
j_call: TRBJ2-1
v_call: TRBV7-3
clone_size: .
d_call: .

cdr3_aa: CASSPLSAGTSGRNEQYF
cdr3_nt: TGTGCCAGCAGTCCACTGTCGGCCGGGACTAGCGGGAGAAATGAGCAGTACTTC
j_call: TRBJ2-7
v_call: TRBV25-1
clone_size: .
d_call: TRBD2

cdr3_aa: CATNLGGGTDTQYF
cdr3_nt: TGTGCCACCAACCTCGGCGGTGGCACAGATACGCAGTATTTT
j_call: TRBJ2-3
v_call: TRBV9
clone_size: .
d_call: .